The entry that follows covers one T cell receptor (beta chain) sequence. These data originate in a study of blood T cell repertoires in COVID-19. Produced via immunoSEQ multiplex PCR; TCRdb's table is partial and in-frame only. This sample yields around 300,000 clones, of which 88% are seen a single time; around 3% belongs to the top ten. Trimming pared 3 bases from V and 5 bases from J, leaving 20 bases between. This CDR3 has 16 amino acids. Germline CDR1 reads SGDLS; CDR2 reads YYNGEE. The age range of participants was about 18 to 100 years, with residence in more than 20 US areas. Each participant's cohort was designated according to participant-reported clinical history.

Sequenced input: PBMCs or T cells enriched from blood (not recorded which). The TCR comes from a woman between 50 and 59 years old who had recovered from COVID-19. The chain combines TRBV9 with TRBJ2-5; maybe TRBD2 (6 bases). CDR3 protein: CASSEGWGEVRETQYF. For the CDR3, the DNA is TGTGCCAGCAGCGAGGGTTGGGGGGAGGTGAGGGAGACCCAGTACTTC.